These T cell receptor beta chains were read from a single sample in a study of control samples from healthy donors and cancer patients. Sequencing used immunoSEQ multiplex PCR; TCRdb keeps in-frame clones, though not all of them. The sample lists approximately 41,000 clones, roughly 94% occurring once. Input material: blood. These receptor sequences come from a man between 60 and 75 years old in good health. The CDR3 runs from the conserved cysteine through the conserved F or W. The D gene is left open where the match is weak. Part of the rows lack a size; the others show once, few, many or a class for expanded clones.

v_call	clone_size	d_call	j_call	cdr3_nt	cdr3_aa
TRBV2	few	-	TRBJ2-1	TGTGCCAGCAGCGAATGGGTCGATTACAATGAGCAGTTCTTC	CASSEWVDYNEQFF
TRBV24-1	-	TRBD1	TRBJ2-1	TGTGCCACTAGTCGGGACAGGGCGGGGAATGAGCAGTTCTTC	CATSRDRAGNEQFF
TRBV6-1	-	-	TRBJ1-1	TGTGCCAGCAGTGAAGGGCGACAGATGAACACTGAAGCTTTCTTT	CASSEGRQMNTEAFF
TRBV4-1	-	-	TRBJ2-1	TGCGCCAGCAGCCCCCAGGGGGCGGGGGCCGCCAATGAGCAGTTCTTC	CASSPQGAGAANEQFF
TRBV6-5	-	-	TRBJ2-7	TGTGCCAGCAGTCTTCTGGCTCGGGCCCCCTACGAGCAGTACTTC	CASSLLARAPYEQYF
TRBV7-9	-	TRBD1	TRBJ1-5	TGTGCCAGCAGCCAGACAGGGGGCTCAAAGCCCCAGCATTTT	CASSQTGGSKPQHF
TRBV6-5	-	-	TRBJ1-5	TGTGCCAGTAAGGGTAGGGGGGATAATCAGCCCCAGCATTTT	CASKGRGDNQPQHF
TRBV11-3	-	-	TRBJ2-2	TGTGCCAGCAGCTCCCGGCTGGGGACCGGGGAGCTGTTTTTT	CASSSRLGTGELFF
TRBV27	-	TRBD1	TRBJ1-2	TGTGCCAGCAGTTCCACCCGGGACAGGGTTTCCCCTATCTTC	CASSSTRDRVSPIF
TRBV10-3	-	-	TRBJ2-1	TGTGCCATCAGTGAGTCGCCCCAGGCGCTAAACAATGAGCAGTTCTTC	CAISESPQALNNEQFF
TRBV19	-	TRBD2	TRBJ2-3	TGTGCCAGTAGTATAGATGGGACTAAATCCGATACGCAGTATTTT	CASSIDGTKSDTQYF
TRBV13	-	TRBD1	TRBJ2-7	TGTGCCAGCAGCTCGAGGACAGGATACTACCACGAGCAGTACTTC	CASSSRTGYYHEQYF
TRBV11-1	-	TRBD1	TRBJ2-7	TGTGCCAGCAGCTTAAACCAGGGGGCTTACGAGCAGTACTTC	CASSLNQGAYEQYF
TRBV28	once	TRBD1	TRBJ2-1	TGTGCCAGCAGTTTTTCCGGGACAGGGGTTAGAAATGAGCAGTTCTTC	CASSFSGTGVRNEQFF
TRBV30	-	TRBD1	TRBJ1-6	TGTGCCTGGAGTGTATTTCTATGGGCGGCGCAGGGGGCTAGGAGTAATTCACCCCTCCACTTT	CAWSVFLWAAQGARSNSPLHF
TRBV4-1	-	-	TRBJ2-6	TGCGCCAGCAGCCAAGATGGGAGCAGGGCGTCCGCTGGGGCCAACGTCCTGACTTTC	CASSQDGSRASAGANVLTF
TRBV21-1	-	-	TRBJ2-4	TGTGCCAGCAGCAACCGGGACATCATAGCCAAAAACATTCAGTGCTTC	CASSNRDIIAKNIQCF
TRBV9	-	-	TRBJ1-1	TGTGCCAGCAGCGTATACGGGGGGGGGAACACTGAAGCTTTCTTT	CASSVYGGGNTEAFF
TRBV27	-	-	TRBJ2-7	TGTGCCAGCAGCTTTTCGGGACACGGCTACGAGCAGTACTTC	CASSFSGHGYEQYF
TRBV10-2	-	-	TRBJ2-1	TGCGCCAGCAGTCAGCGGGTCTCCTACAATGAGCAGTTCTTC	CASSQRVSYNEQFF
TRBV6-5	-	-	TRBJ2-3	TGTGCCTCCGACCCGGGGGATACGCAGTATTTT	CASDPGDTQYF
TRBV2	-	-	TRBJ1-6	TGTGCCAGCAAAGGACAGCCCACTTCCTCCTCCTATAATTCACCCCTCCACTTT	CASKGQPTSSSYNSPLHF
TRBV19	-	-	TRBJ2-1	TGTGCCAGTATCCCCTCGTGGGGGGGCGCGGGCAATGAGCAGTTCTTC	CASIPSWGGAGNEQFF
TRBV9	once	-	TRBJ1-5	TGTGCCAGCAGCCCAACGGGGGGACCATTTGATCAGCCCCAGCATTTT	CASSPTGGPFDQPQHF
TRBV2	-	TRBD1	TRBJ2-5	TGTGCCACCCGGACAGGCGGAGAGACCCAGTACTTC	CATRTGGETQYF
TRBV7-9	-	-	TRBJ2-5	TGTGCCAGCAGCCCTGATCGGATAATCCAAGAGACCCAGTACTTC	CASSPDRIIQETQYF
TRBV6-6	-	TRBD2	TRBJ2-1	TGTGCCAGCAGTCAACGAGGAGCTAGCGGGTCCCTTGGGAATGAGCAGTTCTTC	CASSQRGASGSLGNEQFF
TRBV5-4	-	TRBD2	TRBJ2-1	TGTGCCAGCAGCTTGGGCCTAGCGGGAGGGATGAATGAGCAGTTCTTC	CASSLGLAGGMNEQFF
TRBV27	-	TRBD2	TRBJ2-5	TGTGCCAGCAGTCAAGGGGTCGGGGGGGACCCTAAAGAGACCCAGTACTTC	CASSQGVGGDPKETQYF
TRBV4-2	-	-	TRBJ2-5	TGTGCCAGCAGCCAAGATCGGGCACCCAGGGAGACCCAGTACTTC	CASSQDRAPRETQYF
TRBV24-1	-	-	TRBJ2-2	TGTGCCACCAGTGACCCCTCCCGGGAGACGAACACCGGGGAGCTGTTTTTT	CATSDPSRETNTGELFF
TRBV7-9	once	-	TRBJ1-3	TGTGCCAGCAGCTTAGTCAGGGATGGAAACACCATATATTTT	CASSLVRDGNTIYF
TRBV28	-	-	TRBJ2-7	TGTGCCAGCAGTCCGACAGGGAGGGCCTACGAGCAGTACTTC	CASSPTGRAYEQYF
TRBV9	-	-	TRBJ2-2	TGTGCCAGCAGCCCCAGGGAGGCCGGGGAGCTGTTTTTT	CASSPREAGELFF
TRBV6-5	-	TRBD1	TRBJ2-2	TGTGCCAGCAGATGGCAGGGGGACACCGGGGAGCTGTTTTTT	CASRWQGDTGELFF
TRBV2	-	-	TRBJ1-2	TGTGCCAGCACTGAAGATGGGCCATACTATGGCTACACCTTC	CASTEDGPYYGYTF
TRBV18	-	TRBD2	TRBJ2-7	TGTGCCAGCTCACCGGCGGGGGGGATAGACTACGAGCAGTACTTC	CASSPAGGIDYEQYF
TRBV6-5	-	-	TRBJ2-7	TGTGCCAGCAGAGGTGGACAGCGCCGTACCTACGAGCAGTACTTC	CASRGGQRRTYEQYF
TRBV5-4	once	-	TRBJ1-3	TGTGCCAGCAGCTTGGTGCAGGGAGGAGACACCATATATTTT	CASSLVQGGDTIYF
TRBV3-1/TRBV3-2	-	TRBD2	TRBJ2-2	TGTGCCAGCAGCCCCCCTAGGACTAGCGGGCGTACCGGGGAGCTGTTTTTT	CASSPPRTSGRTGELFF
TRBV18	-	-	TRBJ2-3	TGTGCCAGCTCACCACTACAGGGAGGCACAGATACGCAGTATTTT	CASSPLQGGTDTQYF
TRBV18	once	-	TRBJ1-2	TGTGCCAGCTCACCCGACACCGGCCCTAACTATGGCTACACCTTC	CASSPDTGPNYGYTF
TRBV6-4	-	-	TRBJ2-1	TGTGCCAGCAGTGTTAAAATCGGGTACAATGAGCAGTTCTTC	CASSVKIGYNEQFF
TRBV28	-	-	TRBJ2-6	TGTGCCAGCAGTTTTGGCCTGGGGCGGCCCTCTGGGGCCAACGTCCTGACTTTC	CASSFGLGRPSGANVLTF
TRBV6-2/TRBV6-3	-	-	TRBJ1-1	TGTGCCAGCAGTCCACTCCCAGGGGCGACGATTAACACTGAAACTTTCTTT	CASSPLPGATINTETFF
TRBV18	-	TRBD2	TRBJ2-3	TGTGCCAGCTCACTTGATTTAGCGGGACCGAGCACAGATACGCAGTATTTT	CASSLDLAGPSTDTQYF
TRBV19	-	TRBD2	TRBJ2-7	TGTGCCAGTAACCCTTCGGGAGGGAGCTCCTACGAGCAGTACTTC	CASNPSGGSSYEQYF
TRBV2	-	-	TRBJ1-6	TGTGCCAGCAGTGTATGGGGAAATTCACCCCTCCACTTT	CASSVWGNSPLHF
TRBV7-3	-	-	TRBJ2-7	TGTGCCAGCCCCATCCGGGGGCTAGGTACCTACGAGCAGTACTTC	CASPIRGLGTYEQYF
TRBV19	once	-	TRBJ2-7	TGTGCCAGTAGCAGAACAGGGACTCACGAGCAGTACTTC	CASSRTGTHEQYF